A single sample gave rise to the 27 T cell receptor beta chains below, sequenced in a study of T cell responses to AZD1222 COVID-19 vaccine. Sequenced by immunoSEQ multiplex PCR; TCRdb stores in-frame clones only, minus some. The sample gives around 130,000 clones, 80% to 95% of which show up once; about 1.9% is in the top ten. The sample consisted of peripheral blood, taken 28 days after the second AZD1222 dose. The receptors shown here come from an adult who received the AZD1222 COVID-19 vaccine.

The chain joins TRBV4-1 to TRBJ2-7, with 14 bases identical to TRBD2. This CDR3 is built from 17 residues. Germline CDR1 MGHRA, CDR2 YSYEKL. V gave up 4 bases and J gave up 3 bases; unmatched junction bases: 8. The CDR3 here is CASSPGLAGGPGYEQYF. The DNA of the CDR3 is TGCGCCAGCAGCCCCGGACTAGCGGGGGGCCCGGGCTACGAGCAGTACTTC.

CDR3 loop: CASGLGLPPSSTIYF. Here the CDR3 DNA reads TGTGCTAGTGGGCTGGGTCTTCCCCCTTCCTCCACCATATATTTT. The rearrangement joins TRBV12-5 to TRBJ1-3; D uncertain. Trimming took 6 bases from V and 9 from J, leaving 21 bases between them. This CDR3 contains 15 residues. From germline, CDR1 is LGHNT and CDR2 FRNRAP.

This chain joins TRBV3-1 (or the pseudogene TRBV3-2) and TRBJ1-6, with 10 bases that match TRBD1. V trimming: 1 base; J trimming: 9 bases; junction bases outside the gene matches: 9. Germline loops: CDR1 LGHDT, CDR2 YNNKEL (reference sequence). The CDR3 runs 17 residues. The CDR3 DNA follows: TGTGCCAGCAGCCAAGGGGTACCGGGACAGGGGCGTTCACCCCTCCACTTT. Protein sequence: CASSQGVPGQGRSPLHF.

In its sample, this clone was seen once. The rearrangement links TRBV5-4 to TRBJ2-3; D is perhaps TRBD1 or TRBD2 (5 bases each). CDR3 length equals 17 residues. CDR1 is SGHNT and CDR2 is YYREEE in the germline V gene (reference sequence). Between the trimmed V and J ends, which lost 4 bases and 4 bases, there was a span of 22 bases. CDR3 bases: TGTGCCAGCAGCCCCCCCCAGACAGCAAGAGGGCCAGATACGCAGTATTTT. Protein product: CASSPPQTARGPDTQYF.

The rearrangement uses TRBV5-1 and TRBJ1-2, with D hard to call. The CDR3 sequence is 14 residues long. V gave up 1 base and J gave up 5 bases, with 12 bases separating them. The germline gives CDR1 SGHRS, CDR2 YFSETQ. CDR3 sequence (DNA): TGCGCCAGCAGCTTGTCCGACGGGGAATATGGCTACACCTTC. This sequence encodes CASSLSDGEYGYTF.

The chain carries TRBV30 and TRBJ2-2, with D unclear. The ends were cut back, 5 bases at V and 6 bases at J, with 10 bases in the middle. CDR1 and CDR2 from the germline V gene are GTSNPN and SVGIG (reference sequence). This CDR3 is built from 12 residues. This CDR3 reads CAWSYAPGELFF. The CDR3 DNA sequence: TGTGCCTGGTCCTACGCCCCCGGGGAGCTGTTTTTT.

The CDR3 DNA reads as TGTGCCAGCGGAAAAGGGGAGAACACTGAAGCTTTCTTT. Protein sequence: CASGKGENTEAFF. J is TRBJ1-1 and V is TRBV11-2, with D possibly being TRBD1 (5 bases). Trimming took 8 bases from V and 1 from J, leaving 11 bases between them. This CDR3 comprises 13 residues. The V gene's germline CDR1 is SGHAT and CDR2 FQNNGV.

The chain employs TRBV10-3 and TRBJ2-3, with D tentatively TRBD1 (8 bases). Trimming removed 10 bases at V and 6 bases at J, with 23 bases between. CDR1 and CDR2 from the germline V gene are ENHRY and SYGVKD. The CDR3 is 15 residues long. CDR3 sequence: CASSPQGGIWDTQYF. The CDR3 DNA follows: TGTGCCAGCTCACCACAGGGGGGGATATGGGATACGCAGTATTTT.

The rearrangement uses TRBV5-1 and TRBJ1-4, with 8 positions matching TRBD1. After removal of 4 bases from V and 8 bases from J, the junction contained 10 bases not matched to a gene. The CDR3 consists of 15 residues. Germline V gene sequence: CDR1 SGHRS, CDR2 YFSETQ. The CDR3 DNA is TGCGCCAGCAGCACCCAGGGGGCGCGGGAAGAAAAACTGTTTTTT. This encodes CASSTQGAREEKLFF.

V is TRBV4-1 and J is TRBJ1-6, with D maybe TRBD1 (6 bases). The CDR3 runs 15 residues. Per the germline V gene, CDR1 is MGHRA and CDR2 is YSYEKL. V gave up 0 bases and J gave up 7 bases, with 10 bases separating them. CDR3 amino acids: CASSQEGGLNSPLHF. The CDR3 DNA reads TGCGCCAGCAGCCAAGAAGGGGGGCTGAATTCACCCCTCCACTTT.

This clone was detected only once. The V gene is TRBV28, the J gene TRBJ1-4; unclear D gene. Germline-derived CDR1 and CDR2 are MDHEN and SYDVKM. CDR3 length: 12 residues. V was shortened by 3 bases and J by 16 bases, with 15 bases between the two germline ends. The CDR3 spells CASSFMGNPPFF. The CDR3 bases are TGTGCCAGCAGTTTTATGGGGAACCCCCCGTTTTTT.

About this clone itself: This CDR3 fails to terminate in the conserved phenylalanine or tryptophan, so it likely reflects a read error. The chain recombines TRBV7-3 with TRBJ1-6; D is uncertain. The V end was cut by 2 bases, the J end by 14 bases, with 19 bases between. The CDR3 is made up of 15 amino acids. Germline V gene data show CDR1 as SGHTA and CDR2 as FQGTGA. The CDR3 DNA follows: TGTGCCAGCAGCTTATTTCTTGGGAATCACCTCACCCTCCACTGT. It specifies CASSLFLGNHLTLHC.

This clone was seen only once. V is TRBV5-1 and J is TRBJ2-3; 8 positions agree with TRBD2. Trimming cost V 4 bases and J 3 bases; bases outside gene matches: 7. The CDR3 contains 15 residues. CDR1 and CDR2 from the germline V gene are SGHRS and YFSETQ. The CDR3 here is CASSQLSGGTDTQYF. The CDR3 nucleotides are TGCGCCAGCAGCCAACTAAGCGGGGGAACAGATACGCAGTATTTT. Full variable domain (missing parts from reference TRBV5-1 and TRBJ2-3): KAGVTQTPRYLIKTRGQQVTLSCSPISGHRSVSWYQQTPGQGLQFLFEYFSETQRNKGNFPGRFSGRQFSNSRSEMNVSTLELGDSALYLCASSQLSGGTDTQYFGPGTRLTVL.

The V call is TRBV30, the J call TRBJ1-5, with TRBD1 matching 8 bases. Germline assignment: CDR1 GTSNPN and CDR2 SVGIG (reference sequence). V shed 2 bases and J 7 bases; nucleotides not matched to a gene: 4. The CDR3 loop spans 13 amino acids. The DNA for the CDR3 is TGTGCCTGGAGTTCGTCAGGGGGCCAGCCCCAGCATTTT. Protein product: CAWSSSGGQPQHF.

V and J are TRBV13 and TRBJ2-1; tentative D call: TRBD2 (6 bases). The V end lost 0 bases, the J end lost 7 bases, and 16 bases lay between the germline ends. CDR3 size: 16 residues. Per germline, CDR1 PRHDT and CDR2 FYEKMQ (reference sequence). This CDR3 is CASSLGRRDPGNEQFF. CDR3 in DNA: TGTGCCAGCAGCTTAGGCCGGCGGGACCCGGGGAATGAGCAGTTCTTC.

The chain uses TRBV12-3 or TRBV12-4 and TRBJ1-1; TRBD1 matches 9 bases. J gave up 7 bases and V 3 bases, and 3 bases lay outside the gene matches. CDR3 size: 13 residues. The CDR3 is CASSLGQGREAFF. The CDR3 DNA is TGTGCCAGCAGTTTGGGACAGGGACGTGAAGCTTTCTTT.

This chain joins TRBV10-1 and TRBJ2-3, with D perhaps matching TRBD1 (5 bases). CDR3 length: 13 amino acids. CDR1 is WNHNN, CDR2 SYGVQD, per germline (reference sequence). Trimming took 6 bases from V and 2 from J, leaving 9 bases between them. The CDR3 is CASSKGFTDTQYF. CDR3 bases: TGCGCCAGCAGCAAGGGGTTCACAGATACGCAGTATTTT.

The J gene is TRBJ2-2, the V gene TRBV7-3; 8 nucleotides agree with TRBD2. The V gene end was trimmed by 4 bases and the J gene end by 4 bases; junction bases not matched to a gene: 8. Looked up from germline, CDR1 is SGHTA and CDR2 is FQGTGA. The CDR3 covers 16 residues. The CDR3: CASSSSAGVSTGELFF. The CDR3 DNA reads TGTGCCAGCAGCTCCTCAGCGGGAGTTAGCACCGGGGAGCTGTTTTTT.

This clone has only one observation. The CDR3 reads CASSPRAASGYNEQFF. The CDR3 nucleotides are TGTGCCAGCAGCCCGAGGGCGGCTAGCGGATACAATGAGCAGTTCTTC. This chain uses TRBV5-4 with TRBJ2-1, with TRBD2 matching over 7 bases. The CDR3 is 16 residues long. V gave up 4 bases and J gave up 4 bases; unmatched junction bases: 11. Looked up from germline, CDR1 is SGHNT and CDR2 is YYREEE (reference sequence).

The chain employs TRBV18 and TRBJ2-4; 7 nucleotides match TRBD1. V lost 0 bases to trimming and J lost 5 bases; unmatched junction nucleotides: 4. Germline V lookup: CDR1 KGHSH, CDR2 LQKENI. The CDR3 loop spans 15 amino acids. CDR3 amino acids: CASSPPTGTENIQYF. In nucleotides, the CDR3 is TGTGCCAGCTCACCACCGACTGGGACAGAAAACATTCAGTACTTC.

This rearrangement joins TRBV9 to TRBJ1-1, with TRBD1 identical over 8 bases. The CDR3 covers 14 residues. Trimming removed 1 base from V and 4 bases from J; junction bases left unmatched: 3. Germline values: CDR1 SGDLS, CDR2 YYNGEE. This CDR3 is CASSVLTGGTEAFF. CDR3 sequence (DNA): TGTGCCAGCAGCGTATTAACAGGGGGCACTGAAGCTTTCTTT.

The rearrangement uses TRBV12-5 and TRBJ1-5, with D unresolved. The germline V gene has CDR1 LGHNT and CDR2 FRNRAP. This CDR3 region has 11 residues. Trimming shortened V by 6 bases and J by 5 bases, and 5 bases separated the two germline ends. Written as DNA, the CDR3 is TGTGCTAGTGGGTGGGATCAGCCCCAGCATTTT. This codes for CASGWDQPQHF.

The chain combines TRBV11-2 with TRBJ1-1; 10 nucleotides align to TRBD1. CDR1 and CDR2 (germline): SGHAT, FQNNGV. The V and J ends lost 0 bases and 3 bases, in that order; junction bases with no gene match: 13. The CDR3 sequence is 19 residues long. The CDR3 coding sequence is TGTGCCAGCAGCTTAGACCGGGGACAGGGGTTGGGGACACACACTGAAGCTTTCTTT. Translation: CASSLDRGQGLGTHTEAFF. Full variable domain (rest looked up from reference TRBV11-2 and TRBJ1-1): EAGVAQSPRYKIIEKRQSVAFWCNPISGHATLYWYQQILGQGPKLLIQFQNNGVVDDSQLPKDRFSAERLKGVDSTLKIQPAKLEDSAVYLCASSLDRGQGLGTHTEAFFGQGTRLTVV.

The rearrangement joins TRBV4-1 to TRBJ1-2; D gene unclear. Germline CDR1 MGHRA, CDR2 YSYEKL. Trimming left V 0 bases short and J 7 bases short, with 9 bases between. This CDR3 has 13 amino acids. CDR3 bases: TGCGCCAGCAGCCAAGATTCGGGAACTGGCTACACCTTC. Protein product: CASSQDSGTGYTF.

The gene calls are TRBV30 and TRBJ1-4; a weak D match, TRBD1 (5 bases). The CDR3 is made up of 14 amino acids. V gave up 4 bases and J gave up 7 bases, with 16 bases separating them. Germline values: CDR1 GTSNPN, CDR2 SVGIG (reference sequence). CDR3 sequence (DNA): TGTGCCTGGAACCAGGGAAGCCGGTCTGAAAAACTGTTTTTT. This translates into CAWNQGSRSEKLFF.

This chain uses TRBV3-1 (or the pseudogene TRBV3-2) with TRBJ1-4; 8 bases align to TRBD1. The ends lost 4 bases at V and 8 bases at J; junction bases unmatched: 6. The CDR3 is 14 amino acids. Per germline, CDR1 LGHDT and CDR2 YNNKEL (reference sequence). The CDR3 reads CASSRGQGQEKLFF. The CDR3 DNA reads TGTGCCAGCAGCCGTGGACAGGGCCAGGAAAAACTGTTTTTT.

The chain is built from TRBV4-1 and TRBJ2-7, with D unclear. Trimming took off 0 bases at V and 5 bases at J, with 14 bases between the two ends. This CDR3 has 15 amino acids. Per the germline V gene, CDR1 is MGHRA and CDR2 is YSYEKL. CDR3 loop: CASSQEPSLGNEQYF. Here the CDR3 DNA reads TGCGCCAGCAGCCAAGAACCCTCGCTCGGCAACGAGCAGTACTTC.